The 5 T cell receptor beta chains presented below share a single source sample, sequenced in a study of CD8 T cells in ankylosing spondylitis. Via MiXCR, TCRdb re-called the 5' RACE reads, giving one row per CDR3 protein. The sample has over 700,000 distinct CDR3 sequences, 15% to 20% seen once; the top ten hold 15% to 20%. Antigens of these TCRs are unknown. Regarding the study as a whole: Several highly homologous variants formed a TCR beta motif that appeared characteristic of ankylosing spondylitis blood.

Sequenced input: blood, either unsorted or a sorted T cell fraction (not recorded which). All receptors derive from a male donor with ankylosing spondylitis.

This clonotype was observed at least ten times. The rearrangement links TRBV12-3 or TRBV12-4 to TRBJ2-1; the D gene is possibly TRBD2 (6 bases). The CDR3 contains 13 residues. Trimming took off 2 bases at V and 5 bases at J, with 7 bases between the two ends. The CDR3 nucleotides are TGTGCCAGCAGTTTACCGGGGGACAATGAGCAGTTCTTC. This sequence encodes CASSLPGDNEQFF.

This chain joins TRBV5-1 and TRBJ2-2; 15 positions agree with TRBD2. The germline CDR1 and CDR2 sequences are SGHRS and YFSETQ. The CDR3 has 22 residues. Germline trimming cut 0 bases from V and 4 bases from J; bases unmatched to any gene: 16. The CDR3 DNA follows: TGCGCCAGCAGCTTGGTAGAAACCCGGACTAGCGGGAGGGATACGAGCACCGGGGAGCTGTTTTTT. Its protein is CASSLVETRTSGRDTSTGELFF. The variable domain in full, completed from reference TRBV5-1 and TRBJ2-2, reads KAGVTQTPRYLIKTRGQQVTLSCSPISGHRSVSWYQQTPGQGLQFLFEYFSETQRNKGNFPGRFSGRQFSNSRSEMNVSTLELGDSALYLCASSLVETRTSGRDTSTGELFFGEGSRLTVL.

This clonotype has a handful of counts. This CDR3 reads CATSDSTGPYGSGANVLTF. CDR3 sequence (DNA): TGTGCCACCAGTGATTCGACCGGGCCTTATGGGTCTGGGGCCAACGTCCTGACTTTC. J is TRBJ2-6 and V is TRBV24-1; D is undetermined. The CDR3 is 19 amino acids. With 2 bases removed from V and 1 base from J, the gap between germline ends came to 17 bases. The V gene's germline CDR1 is KGHDR and CDR2 SFDVKD.

This clonotype was counted a few times. This chain links TRBV4-2 with TRBJ1-6, with D perhaps TRBD1 (6 bases). Germline lookup yields CDR1 LGHNA and CDR2 YNFKEQ. The CDR3 contains 15 residues. The V end lost 7 bases, the J end lost 9 bases, and 19 bases lay between the germline ends. CDR3 in DNA: TGTGCCAGCACTCAAGGGGGTCTCGTGGGTTCACCCCTCCACTTT. Its translation: CASTQGGLVGSPLHF.

The chain joins TRBV11-1 to TRBJ2-1, with a tentative D call TRBD1 (6 bases). This CDR3 spans 12 amino acids. Germline loops: CDR1 SGHAT, CDR2 FQDESV (reference sequence). V shed 5 bases and J shed 9 bases, with 11 bases lying between them. The CDR3 spells CASSQGPSEQFF. The CDR3 DNA reads TGTGCCAGCAGCCAGGGGCCTAGTGAGCAGTTCTTC. Combining the CDR3 with reference TRBV11-1 and TRBJ2-1 gives the whole variable domain EAEVAQSPRYKITEKSQAVAFWCDPISGHATLYWYRQILGQGPELLVQFQDESVVDDSQLPKDRFSAERLKGVDSTLKIQPAELGDSAMYLCASSQGPSEQFFGPGTRLTVL.